Following are 29 T cell receptor beta chains from one sample sequenced in a study of control samples from healthy donors and cancer patients. TCRdb's table, derived via immunoSEQ multiplex PCR, lists solely in-frame clones and lacks some. The sample comprises roughly 120,000 clones, roughly nine tenths of which are singletons, and roughly 4% rests with the top ten. The sample taken for sequencing was blood. The source is a human donor in good health. The donor label of this sample is uncertain.

The rearrangement uses TRBV7-6 and TRBJ2-7; 9 nucleotides agree with TRBD1. The CDR3 contains 16 residues. CDR1 SGHVS and CDR2 FNYEAQ come from the germline V gene. Trimming took 5 bases from V and 4 from J; bases not matched to a gene: 12. The chain's CDR3 is CASSLSYTGGIYEQYF. The CDR3 DNA is TGTGCCAGCAGCCTTAGTTATACAGGGGGCATTTACGAGCAGTACTTC.

V gene TRBV19 combines with J gene TRBJ1-5; no firm D call. The CDR3 loop spans 12 amino acids. Trimming left V 1 base short and J 9 bases short, with 7 bases between. Per the germline V gene, CDR1 is LNHDA and CDR2 is SQIVND (reference sequence). The chain's CDR3 is CASSIGGRPQHF. CDR3 nucleotide sequence: TGTGCCAGTAGTATAGGCGGGCGGCCCCAGCATTTT. Supplemented by reference TRBV19 and TRBJ1-5, the full variable domain reads DGGITQSPKYLFRKEGQNVTLSCEQNLNHDAMYWYRQDPGQGLRLIYYSQIVNDFQKGDIAEGYSVSREKKESFPLTVTSAQKNPTAFYLCASSIGGRPQHFGDGTRLSIL.

The chain has TRBV19 and TRBJ1-2; 10 positions agree with TRBD1. Germline V gives CDR1 LNHDA, CDR2 SQIVND (reference sequence). This CDR3 is built from 15 residues. V was clipped by 6 bases and J by 4 bases; unmatched bases: 8. CDR3 sequence: CASRPQGQGIYGYTF. In nucleotides, the CDR3 is TGTGCCAGTAGACCTCAGGGACAGGGGATCTATGGCTACACCTTC.

This clone was counted a few times. The genes are TRBV11-2 and TRBJ2-1; D is unresolved. Trimming took 0 bases from V and 10 from J, leaving 16 bases between them. CDR3 size: 15 residues. The germline CDR1 and CDR2 sequences are SGHAT and FQNNGV. CDR3 sequence: CASSLDVDGSGEQFF. Written as DNA, the CDR3 is TGTGCCAGCAGCTTAGACGTCGATGGGTCCGGCGAGCAGTTCTTC.

CDR3: CASSMGLETQYF. The CDR3 bases are TGTGCCAGTAGTATGGGTTTGGAGACCCAGTACTTC. V gene TRBV19 combines with J gene TRBJ2-5, with D unclear. This CDR3 has 12 residues. Trimming shortened V by 3 bases and J by 5 bases, and 7 bases separated the two germline ends. CDR1 and CDR2 from the germline V gene are LNHDA and SQIVND (reference sequence).

The J gene is TRBJ2-1, the V gene TRBV21-1; the D call of TRBD2 is as the table states it, not checked on the DNA. TRBV21-1 is deemed a pseudogene. The CDR3 is 12 amino acids. The CDR3: CASSKSTDEQFF. CDR3 coding DNA: TGTGCCAGCAGCAAATCAACGGATGAGCAGTTCTTC.

The V gene is TRBV10-3, the J gene TRBJ2-3; a weak D match, TRBD2 (6 bases). This CDR3 is built from 13 residues. Germline V lookup: CDR1 ENHRY, CDR2 SYGVKD. The V and J ends lost 10 bases and 3 bases respectively, with 14 bases between them. The CDR3 is CASSGEGTDTQYF. The CDR3 nucleotides read TGTGCCAGTTCGGGGGAAGGGACAGATACGCAGTATTTT.

The rearrangement uses TRBV5-8 and TRBJ1-2, with 10 bases lining up with TRBD1. The length of the CDR3 is 15 residues. CDR1 and CDR2 (germline): SGHTS, YDEGEE. J lost 5 bases, V lost 4 bases, and 8 bases had no gene match. The CDR3, as DNA: TGTGCCAGCAGCCAGGGACAGGGGACCGTTTATGGCTACACCTTC. Encoded protein: CASSQGQGTVYGYTF.

The chain employs TRBV27 and TRBJ2-2; TRBD2 matches at 10 bases. V trimming: 7 bases; J trimming: 1 base; junction bases outside the gene matches: 3. The CDR3 extends over 15 amino acids. Germline-derived CDR1 and CDR2 are MNHEY and SMNVEV (reference sequence). CDR3 bases: TGTGCCAGCAAAAGCGGGGGGGTGAACACCGGGGAGCTGTTTTTT. Residues: CASKSGGVNTGELFF.

This clone was seen a single time. This CDR3 reads CASSSGGGYTF. The CDR3 nucleotides are TGTGCCAGCAGCTCAGGGGGTGGCTACACCTTC. The chain employs TRBV6-5 and TRBJ1-2, with 7 bases fitting TRBD1. This CDR3 contains 11 residues. After removal of 6 bases from V and 7 bases from J, the junction contained 2 bases not matched to a gene. Germline values: CDR1 MNHEY, CDR2 SVGAGI.

The chain couples TRBV15 to TRBJ2-1; 9 nucleotides match TRBD2. The CDR3 has 15 residues. Unmatched junction bases numbered 5, after V lost 4 bases and J lost 4 bases. The germline V gene has CDR1 LNHNV and CDR2 YYDKDF (reference sequence). The CDR3 loop reads CATSTETSGYNEQFF. CDR3 DNA: TGTGCCACCAGCACGGAGACTAGCGGATACAATGAGCAGTTCTTC.

CDR3: CASSTTGVQHF. CDR3 coding DNA: TGTGCCAGTAGTACAACAGGGGTACAGCATTTT. The rearrangement joins TRBV19 to TRBJ1-5; 7 nucleotides line up with TRBD1. The germline V gene encodes CDR1 LNHDA and CDR2 SQIVND (reference sequence). This CDR3 is 11 amino acids long. The V and J ends lost 4 bases and 13 bases, in that order; junction bases with no gene match: 4.

For this clone: The same CDR3 is also encoded by other DNA sequences in this sample. The chain recombines TRBV6-5 with TRBJ1-3; TRBD1 is a possible D gene (6 bases). V was pared by 10 bases and J by 7 bases, with 17 bases between. Germline CDR1 MNHEY, CDR2 SVGAGI. The CDR3 is made up of 13 amino acids. This CDR3 is CAILRTDGNTIYF. CDR3 nucleotides: TGTGCCATTCTAAGGACAGATGGGAACACCATATATTTT.

The CDR3 is CASSPRTGPNTDTQYF. For the CDR3, the DNA is TGTGCCAGCAGCCCAAGGACGGGACCGAACACAGATACGCAGTATTTT. This sequence joins TRBV7-9 and TRBJ2-3, with D perhaps given as TRBD1 or TRBD2 (5 bases each). Trimming took off 5 bases at V and 2 bases at J, with 17 bases between the two ends. CDR3 length equals 16 residues. In germline, CDR1 is SEHNR, CDR2 FQNEAQ (reference sequence).

This chain uses TRBV2 with TRBJ2-5, with 8 bases that match TRBD1. The CDR3 extends over 14 amino acids. Germline CDR1 and CDR2: SNHLY and FYNNEI. V lost 5 bases and J lost 5; bases outside the gene matches: 7. DNA of the CDR3: TGTGCCAGCAGTAAAGACAGGGGCTTGGAGACCCAGTACTTC. This gives the protein CASSKDRGLETQYF.

The chain joins TRBV19 to TRBJ2-1, with TRBD2 as a possible D gene (5 bases). From germline, CDR1 is LNHDA and CDR2 SQIVND (reference sequence). The CDR3 runs to 14 residues. The ends were cut back, 4 bases at V and 6 bases at J, with 13 bases in the middle. CDR3 in DNA: TGTGCCAGTAGTACAGGCGGAGGAATCAATGAGCAGTTCTTC. This sequence encodes CASSTGGGINEQFF.

V is TRBV30 and J is TRBJ1-1, with 9 bases matching TRBD1. Germline-derived CDR1 and CDR2 are GTSNPN and SVGIG (reference sequence). This CDR3 is built from 15 residues. The CDR3 DNA follows: TGTGCGCTAGTGGGACAGGGAACAAGAAACACTGAAGCTTTCTTT. Amino acid sequence: CALVGQGTRNTEAFF.

The CDR3 loop is CASSQDPGAGVGAFF. Written as DNA, the CDR3 is TGCGCCAGCAGCCAAGACCCAGGGGCAGGGGTCGGGGCTTTCTTT. This chain joins TRBV4-3 and TRBJ1-1; a weak D match, TRBD1 (6 bases). Per germline, CDR1 LGHNA and CDR2 YSLEER. This CDR3 contains 15 residues. Trimming cost V 0 bases and J 11 bases, with 19 bases left between them.

In this sample, this clone turned up once. This rearrangement joins TRBV6-2 or TRBV6-3 to TRBJ2-1; the match to TRBD1 covers 9 bases. This CDR3 has 16 amino acids. Germline CDR1 is MNHEY and CDR2 is SVGEGT. V lost 5 bases, J lost 5 bases, and 10 bases stayed unmatched. The CDR3 sequence: CASSLHAGTGNNEQFF. The DNA for the CDR3 is TGTGCCAGCAGTCTTCACGCCGGGACAGGGAACAATGAGCAGTTCTTC.

There are a few counts of this clone. The chain recombines TRBV27 with TRBJ2-3, with TRBD2 matching over 8 bases. With 1 base clipped from V and 6 bases from J, the junction kept 12 bases outside the gene matches. Germline CDR1 reads MNHEY; CDR2 reads SMNVEV (reference sequence). This CDR3 has 17 residues. CDR3 coding DNA: TGTGCCAGCAGTTTATTCCGACTTAGCGGGGCAGGTGATACGCAGTATTTT. Translating gives CASSLFRLSGAGDTQYF.

This rearrangement joins TRBV12-3 or TRBV12-4 to TRBJ1-6; a possible D gene is TRBD1 (5 bases). The CDR3 covers 12 residues. V lost 6 bases to trimming and J lost 7 bases, with 7 bases between them. CDR3 nucleotides: TGTGCCAGCAGACGGGGGAATTCACCCCTCCACTTT. Its protein product is CASRRGNSPLHF.

The gene calls are TRBV20-1 and TRBJ1-2; D call uncertain. The CDR3 extends over 10 amino acids. In germline, CDR1 is DFQATT, CDR2 SNEGSKA (reference sequence). V lost 5 bases and J lost 12, with 13 bases in between. This chain's CDR3 is CSAQAPAHTF. CDR3 coding DNA: TGCAGTGCTCAAGCCCCTGCGCACACCTTC.

The genes are TRBV6-2 or TRBV6-3 and TRBJ1-5; D gene uncertain. Germline V gene sequence: CDR1 MNHEY, CDR2 SVGEGT. Trimming left V 1 base short and J 4 bases short, with 8 bases between. The CDR3 contains 14 residues. CDR3 protein: CASSYFVENQPQHF. The CDR3 nucleotides read TGTGCCAGCAGTTACTTCGTAGAGAATCAGCCCCAGCATTTT.

The V gene is TRBV20-1, the J gene TRBJ2-1; D is ambiguous. V was pared by 6 bases and J by 6 bases, with 9 bases between. CDR1 is DFQATT and CDR2 is SNEGSKA in the germline V gene (reference sequence). The CDR3 runs 11 residues. CDR3 DNA: TGCAGTGCACTGAGTTTCAATGAGCAGTTCTTC. This gives the protein CSALSFNEQFF.

V usage is TRBV30 and J usage is TRBJ1-6, with TRBD1 as a possible D gene (6 bases). Germline lookup yields CDR1 GTSNPN and CDR2 SVGIG (reference sequence). The CDR3 runs to 13 residues. With 0 bases removed from V and 10 bases from J, the gap between germline ends came to 10 bases. The CDR3 sequence: CAWSVQGRSPLHF. The CDR3 nucleotides read TGTGCCTGGAGTGTACAGGGACGGTCACCCCTCCACTTT.

There are a few counts of this clone. V is TRBV6-2 or TRBV6-3 and J is TRBJ1-5; D is unclear. The germline V gene has CDR1 MNHEY and CDR2 SVGEGT. The CDR3 runs 14 residues. Trimming left V 0 bases short and J 1 base short, with 4 bases between. CDR3 loop: CASSYSSSNQPQHF. CDR3 nucleotides: TGTGCCAGCAGTTACTCGAGCAGCAATCAGCCCCAGCATTTT.

The count of this clone is one. This chain links TRBV19 with TRBJ1-5; D not certain. The germline V gene encodes CDR1 LNHDA and CDR2 SQIVND (reference sequence). This CDR3 comprises 12 residues. Trimming stripped 6 bases from V and 7 bases from J, with 10 bases between. The CDR3 DNA sequence: TGTGCCAGTAGCGCAGTTCTACAGCCCCAGCATTTT. Its protein product is CASSAVLQPQHF.

The J gene is TRBJ1-3, the V gene TRBV10-1; no definite D call. Germline CDR1 reads WNHNN; CDR2 reads SYGVQD (reference sequence). The CDR3 is 15 amino acids. V was pared by 7 bases and J by 1 base, with 14 bases between. Here the CDR3 DNA reads TGCGCCAGCATTAAGACGGTAGTTTCTGGAAACACCATATATTTT. Translation gives CASIKTVVSGNTIYF.

This clone was detected only once. The chain employs TRBV6-5 and TRBJ2-7, with TRBD2 identical over 9 bases. The CDR3 totals 15 residues. The V and J ends lost 6 bases and 5 bases, in that order; junction bases with no gene match: 11. Germline lookup yields CDR1 MNHEY and CDR2 SVGAGI. The chain's CDR3 is CASRSPASGVHEQYF. In DNA, the CDR3 is TGTGCCAGCAGAAGCCCTGCTAGCGGGGTCCACGAGCAGTACTTC.